Each of the 28 T cell receptor beta chains below was sequenced from the same sample in a study of CD8 T cells in ankylosing spondylitis (dated by TCRdb to about 2017). The library was made by 5' RACE. Data came from an Illumina HiSeq 2500. In TCRdb, the public reads were trimmed at Q25 with fastp and aligned with MiXCR, with productive beta chains retained. CDR3 protein duplicates are merged, each entry listing the most common genes and DNA. This sample holds around 250,000 distinct CDR3 sequences; roughly 10% were observed only once. The leading ten clones occupy 6% to 7.5% of the sample. The specimen was blood, either unsorted or a sorted T cell fraction (not recorded which). These receptor sequences come from a male donor with ankylosing spondylitis or in good health (not recorded which).

This clonotype has ten or more counts. The rearrangement joins TRBV4-2 to TRBJ1-5, with D uncertain. This CDR3 contains 15 residues. Germline assignment: CDR1 LGHNA and CDR2 YNFKEQ. The ends were cut back, 1 base at V and 4 bases at J, with 11 bases in the middle. CDR3 sequence (DNA): TGTGCCAGCAGCCAAGGTGGGCAGATGAATCAGCCCCAGCATTTT. It codes for CASSQGGQMNQPQHF.

In its sample, this clonotype was seen many times. The V gene is TRBV12-3 or TRBV12-4, the J gene TRBJ2-5; D not certain. This CDR3 spans 13 amino acids. V was clipped by 1 base and J by 1 base, with 4 bases between them. In DNA form, the CDR3 reads TGTGCCAGCAGTTTAGGGGGCCAAGAGACCCAGTACTTC. It yields the protein CASSLGGQETQYF.

This clonotype was found a few times. The rearrangement joins TRBV10-3 to TRBJ1-2; D perhaps matches TRBD1 (5 bases). Germline CDR1 is ENHRY and CDR2 is SYGVKD. Trimming cost V 7 bases and J 7 bases, with 16 bases left between them. The CDR3 spans 13 residues. CDR3 loop: CAITGDTASGYTF. In DNA form, the CDR3 reads TGTGCCATCACGGGGGATACAGCCTCTGGCTACACCTTC.

The sample holds many counts of this clonotype. The chain couples TRBV5-1 to TRBJ1-2, with TRBD1 identical over 7 bases. Germline CDR1 and CDR2: SGHRS and YFSETQ. The CDR3 totals 16 residues. The ends lost 0 bases at V and 3 bases at J; junction bases unmatched: 8. CDR3: CASSLGQGHPHYGYTF. The DNA for the CDR3 is TGCGCCAGCAGCTTGGGACAGGGCCACCCCCACTATGGCTACACCTTC.

Ten or more counts support this clonotype. The gene calls are TRBV5-1 and TRBJ2-7; no reliable D call. Germline V gives CDR1 SGHRS, CDR2 YFSETQ. Trimming took 4 bases from V and 5 from J, leaving 16 bases between them. This CDR3 spans 14 amino acids. Here the CDR3 DNA reads TGCGCCAGCAGCACCCCGCCTCATGGTAACGAGCAGTACTTC. Amino acid sequence: CASSTPPHGNEQYF.

This clonotype was counted many times. V gene TRBV10-3 combines with J gene TRBJ2-3, with TRBD1 matching 8 bases. The CDR3 runs to 14 residues. Germline V CDR1 and CDR2: ENHRY, SYGVKD. J was trimmed by 0 bases and V by 6 bases; bases with no gene match: 2. CDR3 bases: TGTGCCATCAGCGACAGGGGTAGCACAGATACGCAGTATTTT. Translating it yields CAISDRGSTDTQYF.

The sample holds many counts of this clonotype. The V call is TRBV27, the J call TRBJ1-1; 9 nucleotides match TRBD1. V dropped 3 bases and J dropped 1; count of bases not matched to a gene: 6. CDR3 length: 16 amino acids. CDR1 and CDR2 (germline): MNHEY, SMNVEV (reference sequence). The CDR3 coding sequence is TGTGCCAGCAGTTTCCAACGGACAGGGGAGAACACTGAAGCTTTCTTT. It codes for CASSFQRTGENTEAFF.

This clonotype was detected many times. The chain is built from TRBV6-5 and TRBJ1-4; tentative D call: TRBD1 (5 bases). Trimming cost V 0 bases and J 2 bases, with 13 bases left between them. The germline V gene encodes CDR1 MNHEY and CDR2 SVGAGI. The CDR3 length is 17 residues. The CDR3 loop is CASSYSRTKRTNEKLFF. Here the CDR3 DNA reads TGTGCCAGCAGTTACTCTAGGACAAAGAGGACTAATGAAAAACTGTTTTTT.

This clonotype was observed at least ten times. The chain has TRBV5-1 and TRBJ1-1; D is perhaps TRBD1 (6 bases). The V gene lost 3 bases and the J gene lost 6 bases, with 18 bases spanning the gap. CDR1 SGHRS and CDR2 YFSETQ come from the germline V gene. This CDR3 is built from 15 residues. CDR3 region: CASSWGNNREPEAFF. DNA for the CDR3: TGCGCCAGCAGCTGGGGTAATAACAGGGAACCTGAAGCTTTCTTT.

There are many counts of this clonotype. CDR3 DNA: TGCGCCAGCAGCCATTTAGCGGGAGGGTCGGATGAGCAGTTCTTC. This sequence encodes CASSHLAGGSDEQFF. The rearrangement links TRBV5-1 to TRBJ2-1, with 11 nucleotides matching TRBD2. The germline V gene encodes CDR1 SGHRS and CDR2 YFSETQ. V was clipped by 4 bases and J by 8 bases; unmatched bases: 8. The CDR3 runs to 15 residues. The full variable domain, rest sourced from reference TRBV5-1 and TRBJ2-1, is KAGVTQTPRYLIKTRGQQVTLSCSPISGHRSVSWYQQTPGQGLQFLFEYFSETQRNKGNFPGRFSGRQFSNSRSEMNVSTLELGDSALYLCASSHLAGGSDEQFFGPGTRLTVL.

This clonotype was seen a few times. This sequence joins TRBV20-1 and TRBJ1-1; 7 bases agree with TRBD1. In germline, CDR1 is DFQATT, CDR2 SNEGSKA (reference sequence). J gave up 5 bases and V 5 bases, and 8 bases lay outside the gene matches. The CDR3 has 13 amino acids. This CDR3 is CSADRETGTEAFF. The CDR3 coding sequence is TGCAGTGCTGACAGGGAAACTGGAACTGAAGCTTTCTTT.

The table lists this clonotype with many counts. The rearrangement uses TRBV4-1 and TRBJ1-5; the match to TRBD1 covers 8 bases. The V segment lost 3 bases and the J segment 5 bases; nucleotides outside the gene matches: 6. The CDR3 totals 15 residues. Germline V CDR1 and CDR2: MGHRA, YSYEKL. Here the CDR3 DNA reads TGCGCCAGCAGCCATGCCCAGGGGGCTCATCAGCCCCAGCATTTT. Its protein is CASSHAQGAHQPQHF.

The chain has TRBV7-3 and TRBJ2-5; 7 nucleotides align to TRBD1. Germline V gene lookup returns CDR1 SGHTA and CDR2 FQGTGA. J gave up 5 bases and V 5 bases, and 8 bases lay outside the gene matches. The CDR3 sequence is 14 residues long. The CDR3 loop reads CASSQQGLAETQYF. DNA of the CDR3: TGTGCCAGCAGCCAACAGGGGTTGGCGGAGACCCAGTACTTC.

Note on this clonotype: The junction differs from germline at one of its ends, possibly a read error. The rearrangement uses TRBV3-1 and TRBJ2-3, with 10 positions matching TRBD2. The length of the CDR3 is 12 residues. The germline V gene has CDR1 LGHDT and CDR2 YNNKEL (reference sequence). This CDR3 reads CASSQEGTSANF. CDR3 sequence (DNA): TGTGCCAGCAGCCAAGAGGGGACTAGCGCCAACTTT.

This clonotype has ten or more counts. The chain combines TRBV5-1 with TRBJ1-2, with 8 bases aligning to TRBD1. J gave up 8 bases and V 2 bases, and 2 bases lay outside the gene matches. Germline assignment: CDR1 SGHRS and CDR2 YFSETQ. The CDR3 spans 12 residues. The CDR3 DNA reads TGCGCCAGCAGCTTCCGGGACAGGGGCTACACCTTC. Translating gives CASSFRDRGYTF.

This clonotype was counted ten times or more. The J gene is TRBJ2-3, the V gene TRBV25-1; no clear D. This CDR3 comprises 14 residues. Trimming took 4 bases from V and 0 from J, leaving 8 bases between them. Germline V gene data show CDR1 as MGHDK and CDR2 as SYGVNS. CDR3 residues: CASSVAPSTDTQYF. The CDR3 region has the DNA TGTGCCAGCAGTGTAGCACCTAGCACAGATACGCAGTATTTT.

The rearrangement links TRBV5-1 to TRBJ2-7, with 7 bases that match TRBD1. The germline V gene has CDR1 SGHRS and CDR2 YFSETQ. The CDR3 has 15 amino acids. The V segment lost 0 bases and the J segment 1 base; nucleotides outside the gene matches: 4. CDR3 nucleotides: TGCGCCAGCAGCTTGGACAGGGGCGCATCCTACGAGCAGTACTTC. Its translation: CASSLDRGASYEQYF.

The gene calls are TRBV14 and TRBJ2-7; D is perhaps TRBD1 or TRBD2 (5 bases each). CDR3 length: 18 residues. Trimming removed 0 bases from V and 0 bases from J, with 18 bases in between. The germline gives CDR1 SGHDN, CDR2 FVKESK. CDR3 loop: CASSQDLLRGRGSYEQYF. CDR3 nucleotide sequence: TGTGCCAGCAGCCAAGATCTTCTACGGGGCAGAGGCTCCTACGAGCAGTACTTC. The full variable domain, with the rest looked up from reference TRBV14 and TRBJ2-7, is EAGVTQFPSHSVIEKGQTVTLRCDPISGHDNLYWYRRVMGKEIKFLLHFVKESKQDESGMPNNRFLAERTGGTYSTLKVQPAELEDSGVYFCASSQDLLRGRGSYEQYFGPGTRLTVT.

This clonotype was counted many times. This chain uses TRBV10-3 with TRBJ2-4; D gene uncertain. Trimming cost V 2 bases and J 8 bases, with 7 bases left between them. The CDR3 covers 12 residues. Germline CDR1 and CDR2: ENHRY and SYGVKD. CDR3 DNA: TGTGCCATCAGTGAGGGTGGGGACATTCAGTACTTC. Residues: CAISEGGDIQYF.

This clonotype was observed a few times. J is TRBJ2-1 and V is TRBV4-2; D is possibly TRBD1 (6 bases). Germline values: CDR1 LGHNA, CDR2 YNFKEQ. Trimming removed 4 bases at V and 8 bases at J, with 15 bases between. The CDR3 loop spans 14 amino acids. Here the CDR3 DNA reads TGTGCCAGCAGCCTCCGCTCCAGGGGCGATGAGCAGTTCTTC. Its translation is CASSLRSRGDEQFF.

This clonotype was picked up many times. This chain joins TRBV15 and TRBJ2-1; TRBD2 is a possible D gene (5 bases). The germline V and J ends were trimmed by 0 bases and 1 base, with 16 bases remaining between them. The CDR3 has 18 residues. CDR1 is LNHNV, CDR2 YYDKDF, per germline (reference sequence). DNA of the CDR3: TGTGCCACCAGCAGAGATTACGAGGACTTGATATCCTACAATGAGCAGTTCTTC. Translation: CATSRDYEDLISYNEQFF. The full variable domain, its missing parts supplied by reference TRBV15 and TRBJ2-1, is DAMVIQNPRYQVTQFGKPVTLSCSQTLNHNVMYWYQQKSSQAPKLLFHYYDKDFNNEADTPDNFQSRRPNTSFCFLDIRSPGLGDTAMYLCATSRDYEDLISYNEQFFGPGTRLTVL.

The gene calls are TRBV3-1 and TRBJ1-4; 8 bases line up with TRBD1. There are 15 residues in the CDR3. Germline lookup yields CDR1 LGHDT and CDR2 YNNKEL (reference sequence). V lost 4 bases and J lost 8; bases outside the gene matches: 9. CDR3 coding DNA: TGTGCCAGCAGCCGCAGGGACAGGACGGGAGAAAAACTGTTTTTT. Translation: CASSRRDRTGEKLFF. Full variable domain (missing parts from reference TRBV3-1 and TRBJ1-4): DTAVSQTPKYLVTQMGNDKSIKCEQNLGHDTMYWYKQDSKKFLKIMFSYNNKELIINETVPNRFSPKSPDKAHLNLHINSLELGDSAVYFCASSRRDRTGEKLFFGSGTQLSVL.

The J gene is TRBJ2-5, the V gene TRBV5-1; no reliable D call. Trimming pared 0 bases from V and 3 bases from J, leaving 15 bases between. This CDR3 contains 16 residues. Looked up from germline, CDR1 is SGHRS and CDR2 is YFSETQ. For the CDR3, the DNA is TGCGCCAGCAGCTTGGGCTGGGGTGGCCAGAAAGAGACCCAGTACTTC. Amino acid sequence: CASSLGWGGQKETQYF.

The chain employs TRBV7-9 and TRBJ2-5, with D perhaps matching TRBD1 (5 bases). This CDR3 region has 14 residues. The V gene lost 3 bases and the J gene lost 6 bases, with 14 bases spanning the gap. Germline-derived CDR1 and CDR2 are SEHNR and FQNEAQ (reference sequence). CDR3 in amino acids: CASSFSDRAQTQYF. The CDR3 nucleotides are TGTGCCAGCAGCTTTTCAGACAGAGCCCAGACCCAGTACTTC.

This clonotype was detected many times. The chain links TRBV6-4 to TRBJ2-1, with 10 nucleotides matching TRBD2. The CDR3 loop spans 15 amino acids. Germline V gene sequence: CDR1 MRHNA, CDR2 SNTAGT. V trimming: 2 bases; J trimming: 8 bases; junction bases outside the gene matches: 6. CDR3 sequence (DNA): TGTGCCAGCAGTGACCGGGCTAGCGGGAGCTATGAGCAGTTCTTC. Its translation: CASSDRASGSYEQFF.

This clonotype showed up just a few times. The rearrangement joins TRBV29-1 to TRBJ1-1; D is possibly TRBD1 (5 bases). Between the trimmed V and J ends, which lost 3 bases and 8 bases, there was a span of 13 bases. The CDR3 covers 12 residues. CDR1 is SQVTM, CDR2 ANQGSEA, per germline. The CDR3 is CSVDWGNGEAFF. The CDR3 bases are TGCAGCGTTGATTGGGGGAATGGAGAAGCTTTCTTT. Using reference TRBV29-1 and TRBJ1-1 for the parts outside the CDR3, the full variable domain is SAVISQKPSRDICQRGTSLTIQCQVDSQVTMMFWYRQQPGQSLTLIATANQGSEATYESGFVIDKFPISRPNLTFSTLTVSNMSPEDSSIYLCSVDWGNGEAFFGQGTRLTVV.

This clonotype has a handful of counts. This chain joins TRBV27 and TRBJ1-1; 10 nucleotides align to TRBD1. The ends lost 6 bases at V and 11 bases at J; junction bases unmatched: 6. There are 12 residues in the CDR3. Germline V CDR1 and CDR2: MNHEY, SMNVEV (reference sequence). CDR3 coding DNA: TGTGCCAGCAGGACAGGGGGCGCTGGGGCTTTCTTT. Translating gives CASRTGGAGAFF.

The J gene is TRBJ1-5, the V gene TRBV7-8, with 7 bases lining up with TRBD1. The CDR3 sequence is 18 residues long. V lost 0 bases and J lost 3; bases outside the gene matches: 11. Germline values: CDR1 SGHVS, CDR2 FQNEAQ. The CDR3 reads CASSLADWFRGNNQPQHF. In DNA form, the CDR3 reads TGTGCCAGCAGCTTAGCGGATTGGTTCAGGGGGAACAATCAGCCCCAGCATTTT.